The 15 T cell receptor beta chains given below trace back to one sample, sequenced in a study of control samples from healthy donors and cancer patients. Assay used: immunoSEQ multiplex PCR; TCRdb lists only in-frame clones, some missing. The profile shows about 250,000 clones, over 75% of them singletons. Sequenced: PBMCs. These receptors were obtained from a woman aged 55-70 years with lung cancer.

The chain couples TRBV7-9 to TRBJ2-2, with D tentatively TRBD1 or TRBD2 (5 bases each). Trimming took 5 bases from V and 4 from J, leaving 14 bases between them. The germline gives CDR1 SEHNR, CDR2 FQNEAQ (reference sequence). CDR3 length: 15 residues. The CDR3 loop reads CASSPQGGGTGELFF. The CDR3 region has the DNA TGTGCCAGCAGCCCGCAGGGCGGAGGCACCGGGGAGCTGTTTTTT.

The chain joins TRBV7-6 to TRBJ2-5; 8 bases fit TRBD2. CDR1 and CDR2 (germline): SGHVS, FNYEAQ. The trim removed 5 bases at V and 2 bases at J, leaving 7 bases unmatched. This CDR3 has 15 amino acids. CDR3 in amino acids: CASSPRLAKQETQYF. In DNA form, the CDR3 reads TGTGCCAGCAGCCCCAGACTAGCGAAGCAAGAGACCCAGTACTTC.

The sample holds a few counts of this clone. V is TRBV5-4 and J is TRBJ2-3; D not resolved. The ends were cut back, 3 bases at V and 0 bases at J, with 2 bases in the middle. Germline V gene sequence: CDR1 SGHNT, CDR2 YYREEE (reference sequence). The CDR3 extends over 12 amino acids. The CDR3 sequence is CASSSSTDTQYF. CDR3 sequence (DNA): TGTGCCAGCAGCTCTAGCACAGATACGCAGTATTTT.

The chain couples TRBV18 to TRBJ1-5; 7 bases agree with TRBD1. This CDR3 has 15 residues. Losses at the gene ends were 5 bases for V and 4 bases for J; bases not matched to a gene: 8. Germline CDR1 is KGHSH and CDR2 is LQKENI. In nucleotides, the CDR3 is TGTGCCAGCTCAAACGACAGGGCGAGTAATCAGCCCCAGCATTTT. Protein sequence: CASSNDRASNQPQHF.

The V gene is TRBV11-3, the J gene TRBJ2-1; D is unresolved. Germline-derived CDR1 and CDR2 are SGHNT and YENEEA. CDR3 size: 12 residues. The germline V and J ends were trimmed by 5 bases and 7 bases, with 9 bases remaining between them. CDR3 amino acids: CASSPGWNEQFF. CDR3 bases: TGTGCCAGCAGCCCCGGATGGAATGAGCAGTTCTTC.

In this sample, this clone turned up a few times. The identical CDR3 is also encoded by other nucleotide sequences in the sample. The genes are TRBV19 and TRBJ2-2, with unresolved D. The germline V gene encodes CDR1 LNHDA and CDR2 SQIVND (reference sequence). Trimming shortened V by 3 bases and J by 3 bases, and 8 bases separated the two germline ends. This CDR3 comprises 14 residues. This CDR3 reads CASSIQGYTGELFF. The CDR3 bases are TGTGCCAGTAGTATCCAAGGTTACACCGGGGAGCTGTTTTTT.

The chain carries TRBV7-9 and TRBJ2-1; 8 nucleotides align to TRBD1. The V and J ends lost 3 bases and 4 bases, in that order; junction bases with no gene match: 17. Germline CDR1 and CDR2: SEHNR and FQNEAQ (reference sequence). The CDR3 contains 19 residues. The chain's CDR3 is CASSFPRTGNPTNYNEQFF. CDR3 bases: TGTGCCAGCAGCTTCCCCCGGACAGGGAACCCTACAAATTACAATGAGCAGTTCTTC.

The V and J genes are TRBV7-3 and TRBJ2-1; D may correspond to TRBD1 or TRBD2 (5 bases each). V was pared by 5 bases and J by 4 bases, with 15 bases between. This CDR3 spans 15 amino acids. Germline-derived CDR1 and CDR2 are SGHTA and FQGTGA. CDR3: CASSAPGTSYNEQFF. CDR3 in DNA: TGTGCCAGCAGCGCACCCGGGACGTCGTACAATGAGCAGTTCTTC.

This clone was seen only a few times. The CDR3 protein is CAGNSGRTYNEQFF. CDR3 bases: TGTGCCGGGAATAGCGGGCGCACCTACAATGAGCAGTTCTTC. This rearrangement joins TRBV28 to TRBJ2-1, with 7 bases lining up with TRBD2. Per germline, CDR1 MDHEN and CDR2 SYDVKM. V lost 11 bases to trimming and J lost 2 bases; unmatched junction nucleotides: 9. The length of the CDR3 is 14 residues. Complete variable domain (other parts from reference TRBV28 and TRBJ2-1): DVKVTQSSRYLVKRTGEKVFLECVQDMDHENMFWYRQDPGLGLRLIYFSYDVKMKEKGDIPEGYSVSREKKERFSLILESASTNQTSMYLCAGNSGRTYNEQFFGPGTRLTVL.

The rearrangement uses TRBV10-2 and TRBJ2-7; D not resolved. CDR3 length: 14 amino acids. CDR1 is WSHSY, CDR2 SAAADI, per germline. V shed 3 bases and J shed 4 bases, with 13 bases lying between them. DNA of the CDR3: TGCGCCAGCAGTGACTCCCCCCTGACTTACGAGCAGTACTTC. Its protein is CASSDSPLTYEQYF.

This chain joins TRBV2 and TRBJ2-7, with 8 positions matching TRBD2. The J segment lost 4 bases and the V segment lost 5 bases, leaving 4 bases of the junction unmatched. Germline lookup yields CDR1 SNHLY and CDR2 FYNNEI. This CDR3 contains 13 residues. This CDR3 is CASSSGSRYEQYF. The CDR3 DNA is TGTGCCAGCAGTAGCGGGAGTAGGTACGAGCAGTACTTC.

The V and J genes are TRBV24-1 and TRBJ2-1; 9 bases align to TRBD1. This CDR3 has 20 residues. The germline CDR1 and CDR2 sequences are KGHDR and SFDVKD. Trimming took 5 bases from V and 4 from J; bases not matched to a gene: 20. The CDR3 nucleotides are TGTGCCACCAGTGCCTTGACCGGGACAGGGAGACCGTTTGGGTACAATGAGCAGTTCTTC. It yields the protein CATSALTGTGRPFGYNEQFF.

The chain recombines TRBV5-1 with TRBJ2-7, with D unresolved. Germline V gene lookup returns CDR1 SGHRS and CDR2 YFSETQ. The CDR3 spans 13 residues. Trimming shortened V by 2 bases and J by 5 bases, and 11 bases separated the two germline ends. In DNA, the CDR3 is TGCGCCAGCAGCTTAGCCCCCGCGGACGAGCAGTACTTC. As protein: CASSLAPADEQYF.

The chain is built from TRBV18 and TRBJ2-4, with TRBD1 as a possible D gene (5 bases). Germline V CDR1 and CDR2: KGHSH, LQKENI. CDR3 size: 15 residues. V was clipped by 1 base and J by 7 bases, with 14 bases between them. This CDR3 is CASSPRSGFGNIQYF. Written as DNA, the CDR3 is TGTGCCAGCTCACCACGGTCAGGGTTCGGGAACATTCAGTACTTC.

This clone was detected only a few times. V is TRBV7-3 and J is TRBJ2-7; the D call may be TRBD1 or TRBD2 (5 bases each). V lost 2 bases, J lost 5 bases, and 13 bases lay in between. This CDR3 is 14 amino acids long. Germline assignment: CDR1 SGHTA and CDR2 FQGTGA. The DNA of the CDR3 is TGTGCCAGCAGCTTACAGGGACGGGGTGACGAGCAGTACTTC. Its protein product is CASSLQGRGDEQYF.